Each of the 23 T cell receptor beta chains below was sequenced from the same sample in a study of cytomegalovirus exposure and HLA in healthy donors. PCR amplification relied on 60 Vbeta primers (plus 13 Jbeta primers). TCRdb's table, derived via immunoSEQ multiplex PCR, lists solely in-frame clones and lacks some. Of some 150,000 clones listed, roughly 80% were seen once; the top ten hold less than 3.5%. The specimen was PBMCs. The receptors stem from a woman aged 30 to 39 in good health and CMV-seronegative.

The chain carries TRBV7-9 and TRBJ2-5, with 8 bases aligning to TRBD1. V dropped 6 bases and J dropped 1; count of bases not matched to a gene: 7. Per the germline V gene, CDR1 is SEHNR and CDR2 is FQNEAQ (reference sequence). The CDR3 consists of 15 residues. This CDR3 is CASSPRGTGQETQYF. The CDR3 DNA is TGTGCCAGCAGTCCAAGGGGGACAGGCCAAGAGACCCAGTACTTC.

V gene TRBV5-1 combines with J gene TRBJ2-1; 12 bases map to TRBD2. Trimming removed 0 bases from V and 7 bases from J; junction bases left unmatched: 8. Germline V CDR1 and CDR2: SGHRS, YFSETQ. This CDR3 comprises 17 residues. The CDR3 DNA follows: TGCGCCAGCAGCTTGGGCCCCCTAGCGGGGGGGCAAAATGAGCAGTTCTTC. Protein sequence: CASSLGPLAGGQNEQFF.

This chain uses TRBV2 with TRBJ2-1; TRBD2 matches at 11 bases. Germline values: CDR1 SNHLY, CDR2 FYNNEI. The junction had 3 bases not matched to a gene; V was cut back by 2 bases and J by 6 bases. The CDR3 runs 15 residues. Here the CDR3 reads CASSERSGRANEQFF. CDR3 bases: TGTGCCAGCAGTGAACGTAGCGGGAGGGCCAATGAGCAGTTCTTC.

This clone appeared a single time. This chain connects TRBV29-1 to TRBJ2-5; 7 positions agree with TRBD1. The DNA end is a closer match to TRBJ2-7, so the J assignment may be wrong. Germline CDR1 reads SQVTM; CDR2 reads ANQGSEA. CDR3 length equals 14 residues. As DNA, the CDR3 is TGCAGCGTTGAAGACCGGGACAGAGACTACGAGCAGTACTTC. Its protein is CSVEDRDRDYEQYF.

The gene calls are TRBV2 and TRBJ1-3, with D maybe TRBD1 (5 bases). This CDR3 region has 15 residues. The germline CDR1 and CDR2 sequences are SNHLY and FYNNEI. The germline V and J ends were trimmed by 6 bases and 2 bases, with 14 bases remaining between them. The CDR3: CASSSGGSTGNTIYF. The DNA for the CDR3 is TGTGCCAGCAGCAGCGGGGGAAGTACTGGAAACACCATATATTTT.

The chain is built from TRBV7-8 and TRBJ1-4; 8 bases match TRBD1. This CDR3 spans 14 amino acids. CDR1 is SGHVS and CDR2 is FQNEAQ in the germline V gene. J gave up 6 bases and V 5 bases, and 5 bases lay outside the gene matches. CDR3 amino acids: CASSPQGAHEKLFF. The CDR3 bases are TGTGCCAGCAGCCCCCAGGGGGCCCATGAAAAACTGTTTTTT.

This clone was recorded once. The V gene is TRBV27, the J gene TRBJ2-7; a possible D gene is TRBD1 (7 bases). The V end lost 9 bases, the J end lost 1 base, and 13 bases lay between the germline ends. The CDR3 loop spans 13 amino acids. Per germline, CDR1 MNHEY and CDR2 SMNVEV (reference sequence). The CDR3 is CASARGVSYEQYF. The CDR3 DNA follows: TGTGCCAGTGCCAGGGGGGTTTCCTACGAGCAGTACTTC.

J is TRBJ1-1 and V is TRBV6-5; D uncertain. The CDR3 length is 14 residues. The V gene lost 5 bases and the J gene lost 1 base, with 11 bases spanning the gap. Per germline, CDR1 MNHEY and CDR2 SVGAGI. DNA for the CDR3: TGTGCCAGCAGTCCTAGGGCGGGGAACACTGAAGCTTTCTTT. Its translation: CASSPRAGNTEAFF.

The V call is TRBV7-2, the J call TRBJ2-7; 9 nucleotides match TRBD1. The CDR3 is made up of 15 amino acids. Losses at the gene ends were 0 bases for V and 5 bases for J; bases not matched to a gene: 5. Germline lookup yields CDR1 SGHTA and CDR2 FQGNSA. CDR3 DNA sequence: TGTGCCAGCAGCTTAGCCGGGACAGGGATCCACGAGCAGTACTTC. This encodes CASSLAGTGIHEQYF. Looking up the rest from reference TRBV7-2 and TRBJ2-7 gives the full variable domain: GAGVSQSPSNKVTEKGKDVELRCDPISGHTALYWYRQSLGQGLEFLIYFQGNSAPDKSGLPSDRFSAERTGGSVSTLTIQRTQQEDSAVYLCASSLAGTGIHEQYFGPGTRLTVT.

V and J are TRBV5-1 and TRBJ2-6, with a possible D match to TRBD1 (5 bases). V dropped 2 bases and J dropped 1 base, with 7 bases sitting between them. Germline V gene data show CDR1 as SGHRS and CDR2 as YFSETQ. CDR3 length: 15 amino acids. CDR3 sequence (DNA): TGCGCCAGCAGCTTTCAGGGATCTGGGGCCAACGTCCTGACTTTC. It translates to CASSFQGSGANVLTF.

The rearrangement uses TRBV7-3 and TRBJ2-7; 8 nucleotides match TRBD1. The V segment lost 5 bases and the J segment 5 bases; nucleotides outside the gene matches: 8. The CDR3 length is 14 residues. Germline CDR1 reads SGHTA; CDR2 reads FQGTGA. The CDR3 is CASSIDRGSDEQYF. The CDR3, as DNA: TGTGCCAGCAGCATCGACAGGGGATCCGACGAGCAGTACTTC.

CDR3 protein: CASSFGDIISGANVLTF. CDR3 nucleotide sequence: TGTGCCAGCAGCTTCGGGGACATCATCTCTGGGGCCAACGTCCTGACTTTC. The chain has TRBV5-6 and TRBJ2-6; D may be TRBD1 (6 bases). CDR3 length: 17 amino acids. The V and J ends lost 2 bases and 0 bases respectively, with 12 bases between them. Germline lookup yields CDR1 SGHDT and CDR2 YYEEEE. Full variable domain (outside the CDR3, taken from reference TRBV5-6 and TRBJ2-6): DAGVTQSPTHLIKTRGQQVTLRCSPKSGHDTVSWYQQALGQGPQFIFQYYEEEERQRGNFPDRFSGHQFPNYSSELNVNALLLGDSALYLCASSFGDIISGANVLTFGAGSRLTVL.

This chain links TRBV27 with TRBJ2-2; 8 positions match TRBD1. The V segment lost 5 bases and the J segment 3 bases; nucleotides outside the gene matches: 14. The CDR3 contains 18 residues. The germline V gene encodes CDR1 MNHEY and CDR2 SMNVEV (reference sequence). The DNA for the CDR3 is TGTGCCAGCAGTGATCGGACAGGGACAAAACGGCACACCGGGGAGCTGTTTTTT. It yields the protein CASSDRTGTKRHTGELFF.

This sequence joins TRBV2 and TRBJ2-7; TRBD2 aligns across 9 bases. Germline lookup yields CDR1 SNHLY and CDR2 FYNNEI. This CDR3 is 14 amino acids long. V dropped 2 bases and J dropped 3; count of bases not matched to a gene: 2. The CDR3 nucleotides read TGTGCCAGCAGTGAACTAGCGGGATACTACGAGCAGTACTTC. As protein: CASSELAGYYEQYF.

This rearrangement joins TRBV25-1 to TRBJ2-7; D unresolved. Germline assignment: CDR1 MGHDK and CDR2 SYGVNS. The length of the CDR3 is 12 residues. Between the trimmed V and J ends, which lost 3 bases and 2 bases, there was a span of 5 bases. DNA of the CDR3: TGTGCCAGCAGTGACCGTCCCTACGAGCAGTACTTC. As protein: CASSDRPYEQYF.

Only a few counts were recorded for this clone. This rearrangement joins TRBV6-1 to TRBJ1-1; no firm D call. The CDR3 runs 12 residues. CDR1 MNHNS and CDR2 SASEGT come from the germline V gene. Trimming took off 2 bases at V and 11 bases at J, with 12 bases between the two ends. The CDR3 bases are TGTGCCAGCAGTGAATGGAGGATTGGGGCTTTCTTT. Its translation: CASSEWRIGAFF.

The rearrangement links TRBV7-3 to TRBJ2-7; perhaps TRBD2 as D (6 bases). Germline CDR1 is SGHTA and CDR2 is FQGTGA. The CDR3 sequence is 14 residues long. V was cut by 1 base and J by 1 base, with 8 bases left in between. Here the CDR3 reads CASSLNGGSYEQYF. In DNA, the CDR3 is TGTGCCAGCAGCTTAAACGGAGGGTCCTACGAGCAGTACTTC.

The V call is TRBV7-9, the J call TRBJ1-2; D remains unclear. The CDR3 is 15 amino acids. Trimming cost V 3 bases and J 5 bases, with 16 bases left between them. Per the germline V gene, CDR1 is SEHNR and CDR2 is FQNEAQ (reference sequence). The CDR3 bases are TGTGCCAGCAGCTTTCTCACAGATTCATTGTATGGCTACACCTTC. Protein: CASSFLTDSLYGYTF. Supplemented by reference TRBV7-9 and TRBJ1-2, the full variable domain reads DTGVSQNPRHKITKRGQNVTFRCDPISEHNRLYWYRQTLGQGPEFLTYFQNEAQLEKSRLLSDRFSAERPKGSFSTLEIQRTEQGDSAMYLCASSFLTDSLYGYTFGSGTRLTVV.

The chain employs TRBV7-2 and TRBJ1-4; tentatively, D is TRBD1 (5 bases). V lost 1 base and J 8 bases, leaving 14 bases between the germline ends. Per the germline V gene, CDR1 is SGHTA and CDR2 is FQGNSA. The CDR3 is 15 residues long. This chain's CDR3 is CASSLVWGGVEKLFF. CDR3 in DNA: TGTGCCAGCAGCTTAGTGTGGGGGGGGGTCGAAAAACTGTTTTTT.

This CDR3 is CASSIGQGSSYEQYF. DNA for the CDR3: TGTGCCAGCAGCATAGGACAGGGGAGCTCCTACGAGCAGTACTTC. J is TRBJ2-7 and V is TRBV5-6; 9 nucleotides agree with TRBD1. J was trimmed by 0 bases and V by 4 bases; bases with no gene match: 5. Germline V CDR1 and CDR2: SGHDT, YYEEEE. There are 15 residues in the CDR3.

This clone was detected a few times. The gene calls are TRBV10-3 and TRBJ1-1, with TRBD1 matching over 7 bases. CDR3 size: 12 residues. Trimming cost V 10 bases and J 1 base; bases outside gene matches: 3. CDR1 is ENHRY, CDR2 SYGVKD, per germline. The CDR3 sequence: CATRTGNTEAFF. CDR3 DNA sequence: TGTGCCACCAGGACAGGGAACACTGAAGCTTTCTTT.

The chain employs TRBV10-3 and TRBJ2-7; 12 nucleotides match TRBD2. This CDR3 is built from 15 residues. The ends lost 5 bases at V and 7 bases at J; junction bases unmatched: 9. CDR1 and CDR2 (germline): ENHRY, SYGVKD. The DNA for the CDR3 is TGTGCCATCAGTATTTCTAGCGGGGGGGCTGGAGAGCAGTACTTC. Protein sequence: CAISISSGGAGEQYF.

The chain links TRBV7-6 to TRBJ2-1, with TRBD2 identical over 12 bases. There are 18 residues in the CDR3. V shed 2 bases and J 9 bases; nucleotides not matched to a gene: 14. In germline, CDR1 is SGHVS, CDR2 FNYEAQ. CDR3 sequence: CASSLFSSGGAAVSEQFF. The DNA of the CDR3 is TGTGCCAGCAGCTTATTTTCTAGCGGGGGGGCCGCGGTTAGTGAGCAGTTCTTC.